Shown below are 30 T cell receptor beta chains from a single sample sequenced in a study of T cells in Graves' hyperthyroidism and ophthalmopathy. The source material, RNA transcripts, was used to amplify TCR beta CDR3 regions. A set of HTBI primers served as the primers for a first-round RT-PCR of the TCR CDR3. From the multiplex PCR reads, TCRdb called clonotypes with MiXCR, one entry per CDR3 protein. This sample has a few hundred thousand distinct CDR3 sequences; more than 12% occur once, and the top ten carry around a third. The sequenced sample consisted of blood. These receptor sequences come from a young woman with Graves' hyperthyroidism.

The chain employs TRBV28 and TRBJ2-3; possibly TRBD2 for D (5 bases). Trimming removed 10 bases from V and 0 bases from J, with 14 bases in between. Germline CDR1 and CDR2: MDHEN and SYDVKM. The CDR3 runs to 14 residues. CDR3 nucleotide sequence: TGTGCCACCACTCCCGGGAAGAGCACAGATACGCAGTATTTT. This sequence encodes CATTPGKSTDTQYF.

This clonotype turned up a few times. Possible read error: a much larger clone is one base away. This chain connects TRBV28 to TRBJ2-1, with 9 bases aligning to TRBD2. J gave up 6 bases and V 4 bases, and 4 bases lay outside the gene matches. Germline V gives CDR1 MDHEN, CDR2 SYDVKM. The CDR3 loop spans 14 amino acids. The CDR3 region is CASSYSGGINEQFF. Here the CDR3 DNA reads TGTGCCAGCAGTTACAGCGGGGGGATCAATGAGCAGTTCTTC.

This chain uses TRBV7-2 with TRBJ2-6, with D perhaps TRBD2 (5 bases). Trimming cost V 2 bases and J 4 bases, with 9 bases left between them. Germline values: CDR1 SGHTA, CDR2 FQGNSA. The CDR3 has 15 amino acids. DNA of the CDR3: TGTGCCAGCAGCTTATGGGCTAGCGGGGCCAACGTCCTGACTTTC. Its translation is CASSLWASGANVLTF.

This clonotype was seen only a few times. This chain joins TRBV20-1 and TRBJ1-6; tentative D call: TRBD1 (5 bases). Germline lookup yields CDR1 DFQATT and CDR2 SNEGSKA (reference sequence). The CDR3 runs to 15 residues. With 0 bases removed from V and 4 bases from J, the gap between germline ends came to 10 bases. The CDR3 loop reads CSARDGGDYNSPLHF. The CDR3 bases are TGCAGTGCTAGAGATGGGGGAGATTATAATTCACCCCTCCACTTT.

This clonotype appeared many times. This chain connects TRBV18 to TRBJ1-2; a possible D gene is TRBD1 (5 bases). The CDR3 spans 15 residues. The V and J ends lost 1 base and 6 bases respectively, with 15 bases between them. Germline V CDR1 and CDR2: KGHSH, LQKENI. CDR3 sequence (DNA): TGTGCCAGCTCACCACAGTCACAGGTGCCTGATGGCTACACCTTC. Translated, it gives CASSPQSQVPDGYTF.

This clonotype was observed once. This chain joins TRBV3-1 and TRBJ2-7; D is tentatively TRBD1 or TRBD2 (7 bases each). Per the germline V gene, CDR1 is LGHDT and CDR2 is YNNKEL (reference sequence). CDR3 length equals 15 residues. V lost 7 bases and J 7 bases, leaving 23 bases between the germline ends. The CDR3 sequence: CASTKGGGSIGEQYF. For the CDR3, the DNA is TGTGCCAGCACTAAAGGGGGCGGGAGCATCGGTGAGCAGTACTTC.

This clonotype has at least ten counts. The gene calls are TRBV3-1 and TRBJ1-1; D is unresolved. The V gene's germline CDR1 is LGHDT and CDR2 YNNKEL (reference sequence). The V end was cut by 4 bases, the J end by 1 base, with 4 bases between. The CDR3 contains 12 residues. As DNA, the CDR3 is TGTGCCAGCAGCCGGACGAACACTGAAGCTTTCTTT. As protein: CASSRTNTEAFF. Based on the CDR3 plus reference TRBV3-1 and TRBJ1-1, the full variable domain is DTAVSQTPKYLVTQMGNDKSIKCEQNLGHDTMYWYKQDSKKFLKIMFSYNNKELIINETVPNRFSPKSPDKAHLNLHINSLELGDSAVYFCASSRTNTEAFFGQGTRLTVV.

This clonotype was recorded many times. The chain employs TRBV3-1 and TRBJ2-1; D gene unclear. Trimming removed 1 base at V and 4 bases at J, with 17 bases between. The germline V gene encodes CDR1 LGHDT and CDR2 YNNKEL (reference sequence). This CDR3 is 17 amino acids long. Written as DNA, the CDR3 is TGTGCCAGCAGCCAAGTAGATCAATTAGGAACTTACAATGAGCAGTTCTTC. Translating it yields CASSQVDQLGTYNEQFF.

V and J are TRBV5-1 and TRBJ2-3; TRBD1 matches 7 bases. This CDR3 is 14 amino acids long. CDR1 SGHRS and CDR2 YFSETQ come from the germline V gene. Trimming removed 3 bases from V and 3 bases from J; junction bases left unmatched: 4. The CDR3 reads CASSSGQTTDTQYF. In DNA form, the CDR3 reads TGCGCCAGCAGCTCGGGACAGACGACAGATACGCAGTATTTT.

This clonotype was counted ten times or more. J is TRBJ2-3 and V is TRBV6-1; D possibly corresponds to TRBD2 (6 bases). CDR3 length: 14 amino acids. The germline gives CDR1 MNHNS, CDR2 SASEGT. Trimming removed 6 bases at V and 2 bases at J, with 12 bases between. Here the CDR3 reads CASRSGGITDTQYF. CDR3 in DNA: TGTGCCAGCAGGAGCGGCGGGATCACAGATACGCAGTATTTT.

This clonotype was seen at least ten times. This chain uses TRBV30 with TRBJ2-2; D may be TRBD2 (5 bases). Trimming removed 3 bases from V and 6 bases from J, with 8 bases in between. The CDR3 sequence is 12 residues long. Germline CDR1 is GTSNPN and CDR2 is SVGIG (reference sequence). The CDR3 sequence: CAWRSGPGELFF. In nucleotides, the CDR3 is TGTGCCTGGAGAAGCGGCCCCGGGGAGCTGTTTTTT.

At least ten counts were recorded for this clonotype. The rearrangement uses TRBV18 and TRBJ2-7, with 7 positions matching TRBD1. Trimming took 3 bases from V and 4 from J; bases not matched to a gene: 9. The CDR3 totals 15 residues. Germline lookup yields CDR1 KGHSH and CDR2 LQKENI. The CDR3 sequence is CASSPETGAEYEQYF. CDR3 bases: TGTGCCAGCTCACCCGAAACAGGGGCAGAGTACGAGCAGTACTTC.

In DNA form, the CDR3 reads TGTGCCAGCCGGGACAGCACCGGGGAGCTGTTTTTT. It translates to CASRDSTGELFF. This chain joins TRBV12-3 or TRBV12-4 and TRBJ2-2; 7 nucleotides line up with TRBD1. This CDR3 is 12 amino acids long. V gave up 8 bases and J gave up 4 bases; unmatched junction bases: 1.

The J gene is TRBJ1-1, the V gene TRBV11-2; D may be TRBD1 (6 bases). The CDR3 is made up of 14 amino acids. Per the germline V gene, CDR1 is SGHAT and CDR2 is FQNNGV. The V gene lost 5 bases and the J gene lost 5 bases, with 15 bases spanning the gap. CDR3 DNA sequence: TGTGCCAGCAGCCCACGCCAGGGGATGACTGAAGCTTTCTTT. Its protein product is CASSPRQGMTEAFF.

The CDR3 coding sequence is TGCAGTGCTAGAGGGGGGGGGGCCGACAATCAGCCCCAGCATTTT. Encoded protein: CSARGGGADNQPQHF. J is TRBJ1-5 and V is TRBV20-1; a possible D gene is TRBD1 (6 bases). V was shortened by 1 base and J by 3 bases, with 13 bases between the two germline ends. The germline gives CDR1 DFQATT, CDR2 SNEGSKA (reference sequence). This CDR3 has 15 residues.

This clonotype appeared many times. The CDR3 is CASSQDRTGGAKTQYF. In DNA, the CDR3 is TGTGCCAGCAGCCAAGATCGGACAGGGGGCGCCAAGACCCAGTACTTC. J is TRBJ2-5 and V is TRBV3-1, with TRBD1 matching over 11 bases. The V gene end was trimmed by 0 bases and the J gene end by 6 bases; junction bases not matched to a gene: 6. Per germline, CDR1 LGHDT and CDR2 YNNKEL (reference sequence). CDR3 size: 16 residues.

The chain joins TRBV18 to TRBJ1-3; 7 bases are a match to TRBD1. The germline V gene has CDR1 KGHSH and CDR2 LQKENI. V lost 4 bases to trimming and J lost 1 base; unmatched junction nucleotides: 4. There are 15 residues in the CDR3. CDR3 DNA: TGTGCCAGCTCACTATCCAGGGGGTCTGGAAACACCATATATTTT. Its translation: CASSLSRGSGNTIYF.

This clonotype was counted at least ten times. DNA of the CDR3: TGTGCCAGCAGCTTAGATCCAGGACTCTACGAGCAGTACTTC. Translating it yields CASSLDPGLYEQYF. V gene TRBV11-2 combines with J gene TRBJ2-7; D is possibly TRBD2 (5 bases). From germline, CDR1 is SGHAT and CDR2 FQNNGV. This CDR3 spans 14 amino acids. V dropped 0 bases and J dropped 3 bases, with 9 bases sitting between them.

This clonotype was recorded many times. The J gene is TRBJ2-7, the V gene TRBV28, with TRBD1 matching 7 bases. From germline, CDR1 is MDHEN and CDR2 SYDVKM. J lost 5 bases, V lost 6 bases, and 7 bases had no gene match. This CDR3 is built from 13 residues. This CDR3 reads CASSQTGFHEQYF. The DNA of the CDR3 is TGTGCCAGCAGCCAGACAGGGTTCCACGAGCAGTACTTC.

The gene calls are TRBV29-1 and TRBJ2-7, with a weak D call TRBD1 (6 bases). Germline V gene data show CDR1 as SQVTM and CDR2 as ANQGSEA. Deletions cut 6 bases from V and 3 bases from J, with 18 bases between. CDR3 length: 14 amino acids. The CDR3 loop is CSVDSGTLDYEQYF. CDR3 nucleotides: TGCAGCGTCGACTCCGGGACACTCGACTACGAGCAGTACTTC.

Note on this clonotype: A much more abundant neighbour one base away suggests this may be a read error. The rearrangement links TRBV7-9 to TRBJ1-5; TRBD1 aligns across 11 bases. The CDR3 is made up of 17 amino acids. Germline V lookup: CDR1 SEHNR, CDR2 FQNEAQ (reference sequence). The DNA for the CDR3 is TGTGCCAGCAGCTTAGGTGGGACAGGGGGTTTGAATCAGCCCCAGCGTTTT. Translation: CASSLGGTGGLNQPQRF.

This clonotype was counted ten times or more. This rearrangement joins TRBV28 to TRBJ1-2; 8 bases line up with TRBD1. The V and J ends lost 2 bases and 8 bases, in that order; junction bases with no gene match: 4. CDR3 size: 13 residues. Germline CDR1 reads MDHEN; CDR2 reads SYDVKM. The CDR3 nucleotides read TGTGCCAGCAGTTTAGGACAGGGCAAGGGCTACACCTTC. Translated: CASSLGQGKGYTF.

There are many counts of this clonotype. This chain connects TRBV20-1 to TRBJ1-5, with D maybe TRBD1 (5 bases). The CDR3 is 13 amino acids. Germline V gene sequence: CDR1 DFQATT, CDR2 SNEGSKA (reference sequence). The germline V and J ends were trimmed by 2 bases and 3 bases, with 8 bases remaining between them. CDR3 region: CSARRQINQPQHF. The CDR3 DNA reads TGCAGTGCTAGACGACAGATCAATCAGCCCCAGCATTTT.

This clonotype has more than one count but fewer than ten. The chain is built from TRBV24-1 and TRBJ2-2; possible D gene TRBD2, 5 bases. Germline loops: CDR1 KGHDR, CDR2 SFDVKD. The CDR3 is 15 residues long. Trimming removed 2 bases from V and 4 bases from J, with 10 bases in between. In DNA form, the CDR3 reads TGTGCCACCAGTGATTATCTCCGGGGCACCGGGGAGCTGTTTTTT. Amino acid sequence: CATSDYLRGTGELFF.

This clonotype has a handful of counts. The gene calls are TRBV3-1 and TRBJ2-7; possible D gene TRBD2, 7 bases. The length of the CDR3 is 16 residues. Germline V CDR1 and CDR2: LGHDT, YNNKEL (reference sequence). V was trimmed by 0 bases and J by 3 bases, leaving 15 bases between them. The CDR3 region has the DNA TGTGCCAGCAGCCAAGATTTTGGCGGGGGCGGCTACGAGCAGTACTTC. This translates into CASSQDFGGGGYEQYF.

The J gene is TRBJ1-5, the V gene TRBV6-1, with 7 bases lining up with TRBD1. The CDR3 loop spans 15 amino acids. The V and J ends lost 8 bases and 3 bases, in that order; junction bases with no gene match: 10. CDR1 is MNHNS and CDR2 is SASEGT in the germline V gene. The CDR3 DNA sequence: TGTGCCAGCTCGGAGCAGGGGGGTAACAATCAGCCCCAGCATTTT. This sequence encodes CASSEQGGNNQPQHF.

This clonotype was counted a few times. This chain links TRBV20-1 with TRBJ1-2, with 8 bases lining up with TRBD1. CDR1 is DFQATT, CDR2 SNEGSKA, per germline (reference sequence). The CDR3 is 14 amino acids. V gave up 3 bases and J gave up 0 bases; unmatched junction bases: 3. CDR3 in DNA: TGCAGTGCTAGTCCGGGACAGGCTAACTATGGCTACACCTTC. This gives the protein CSASPGQANYGYTF.

The chain couples TRBV6-2 or TRBV6-3 to TRBJ2-3; TRBD2 matches at 7 bases. V shed 6 bases, J shed 8 bases, and the junction held 2 bases outside the gene matches. The CDR3 extends over 11 amino acids. CDR1 and CDR2 from the germline V gene are MNHEY and SVGEGT. Written as DNA, the CDR3 is TGTGCCAGCAGCGGCGGGAGTACGCAGTATTTT. Encoded protein: CASSGGSTQYF.

The chain couples TRBV20-1 to TRBJ2-7; 10 bases match TRBD2. This CDR3 is 14 amino acids long. CDR1 DFQATT and CDR2 SNEGSKA come from the germline V gene (reference sequence). The V gene end was trimmed by 5 bases and the J gene end by 4 bases; junction bases not matched to a gene: 8. CDR3 DNA: TGCAGTGCTGGCGCACTAGCGGGAAGTTACGAGCAGTACTTC. It encodes CSAGALAGSYEQYF.

The table lists this clonotype with many counts. The J gene is TRBJ1-1, the V gene TRBV18; 8 bases are a match to TRBD1. This CDR3 region has 14 residues. Germline-derived CDR1 and CDR2 are KGHSH and LQKENI. V lost 3 bases to trimming and J lost 5 bases; unmatched junction nucleotides: 5. The DNA of the CDR3 is TGTGCCAGCTCACCCCAGACAGGGGAAACTGAAGCTTTCTTT. Translation: CASSPQTGETEAFF.